This T cell receptor beta chain was sequenced in a study of graft-versus-host responses after intestinal transplantation. Study details: Anti-thymocyte globulin induction preceded about 3 years of tacrolimus and steroid maintenance in all recipients.

Remarks on this clone: Its specificity is not known.

This CDR3 region has 14 residues. V lost 2 bases and J lost 3, with 10 bases in between. CDR1 is LNHDA and CDR2 is SQIVND in the germline V gene (reference sequence). Repertoires were generated with immunoSEQ multiplex PCR, while TCRdb's copy carries only in-frame clones and drops some. Found here are some 100,000 clones, around 90% of them singletons; the top ten hold about 0.07%. Study results and limitations: Recipient-marrow GvH clones were detected, some having first appeared in ileum or blood. High graft-versus-host to host-versus-graft clonal ratios were found in allografts of patients who had graft-donor T cell macrochimerism. The study associated peak circulating GvH clone levels with early post-transplant HvG declines.

The receptor comes from a human donor who was the organ donor for an intestinal transplant. This specimen consisted of unstimulated CD8+ T cells sorted from spleen or lymph node cells, obtained before transplant. V gene TRBV19 combines with J gene TRBJ2-5; tentative D call: TRBD1 (6 bases). In DNA, the CDR3 is TGTGCCAGTAGTATAACCCGGACAGAAGAGACCCAGTACTTC. Amino acid sequence: CASSITRTEETQYF.